This TCR beta chain was sequenced for a study of T cell changes during pregnancy in multiple sclerosis. Germline lookup yields CDR1 PRHDT and CDR2 FYEKMQ (reference sequence). Trimming pared 6 bases from V and 1 base from J, leaving 9 bases between. This CDR3 region has 13 residues. Sequencing used immunoSEQ multiplex PCR; TCRdb keeps in-frame clones, though not all of them. The table records 25,000 to 35,000 clones, approximately 86% of them present only once. This sequence originates from a female donor with multiple sclerosis, enrolled in a pregnancy study. The chain links TRBV13 to TRBJ1-1; D is possibly TRBD1 (5 bases). Sequencing was performed on CD8+ T cells from peripheral blood mononuclear cells, taken in the first trimester of pregnancy. The CDR3 bases are TGTGCCAGCAGTCCGGGGGAGAACACTGAAGCTTTCTTT. Its translation: CASSPGENTEAFF.